The 32 T cell receptor beta chains reported below all come from one sample, sequenced in a study of T cell repertoires in Merkel cell carcinoma. The method was immunoSEQ multiplex PCR; TCRdb's version includes in-frame clones alone and lacks a portion of them. The sample lists 15,000 or so clones, roughly 71% occurring once. Sequences were obtained from tumor tissue. The receptors originated from an adult with Merkel cell carcinoma.

The chain has TRBV7-2 and TRBJ2-5; no clear D gene. The CDR3 extends over 14 amino acids. Between the trimmed V and J ends, which lost 5 bases and 1 base, there was a span of 11 bases. Germline-derived CDR1 and CDR2 are SGHTA and FQGNSA. The CDR3 protein is CASSPQVLQETQYF. Written as DNA, the CDR3 is TGTGCCAGCAGCCCCCAGGTACTCCAAGAGACCCAGTACTTC.

The J gene is TRBJ1-1, the V gene TRBV5-1; D unclear. Germline loops: CDR1 SGHRS, CDR2 YFSETQ. The CDR3 is made up of 12 amino acids. Trimming took 6 bases from V and 5 from J, leaving 11 bases between them. The CDR3, as DNA: TGCGCCAGCAAAAAAGAAGGGACTGAAGCTTTCTTT. Protein: CASKKEGTEAFF.

The chain links TRBV20-1 to TRBJ2-7; TRBD2 matches at 8 bases. Per germline, CDR1 DFQATT and CDR2 SNEGSKA (reference sequence). The CDR3 runs 14 residues. V dropped 3 bases and J dropped 4; count of bases not matched to a gene: 8. CDR3 DNA sequence: TGCAGTGCTAGTTTGAGCGGGGGAGGGTACGAGCAGTACTTC. Translating gives CSASLSGGGYEQYF.

V is TRBV5-5 and J is TRBJ2-6; D not certain. The CDR3 has 18 residues. Per germline, CDR1 SGHKS and CDR2 YYEKEE (reference sequence). With 0 bases removed from V and 0 bases from J, the gap between germline ends came to 13 bases. This chain's CDR3 is CASSLATSGSSGANVLTF. CDR3 in DNA: TGTGCCAGCAGCTTGGCTACGTCCGGGTCCTCTGGGGCCAACGTCCTGACTTTC.

The genes are TRBV19 and TRBJ1-6, with unresolved D. The germline CDR1 and CDR2 sequences are LNHDA and SQIVND (reference sequence). The CDR3 contains 14 residues. V gave up 11 bases and J gave up 7 bases, with 18 bases separating them. CDR3 DNA: TGTGCCTCACGAGACGGCGGAACAAATTCACCCCTCCACTTT. It codes for CASRDGGTNSPLHF.

This rearrangement joins TRBV6-2 or TRBV6-3 to TRBJ1-4; D is ambiguous. V lost 5 bases and J 2 bases, leaving 3 bases between the germline ends. Germline V gene lookup returns CDR1 MNHEY and CDR2 SVGEGT. The length of the CDR3 is 12 residues. CDR3 DNA: TGTGCCAGCAGTGCCACTAATGAAAAACTGTTTTTT. Its protein is CASSATNEKLFF.

By its share, this clone is medium-sized. The V and J genes are TRBV29-1 and TRBJ2-7; 7 nucleotides align to TRBD1. V trimming: 3 bases; J trimming: 0 bases; junction bases outside the gene matches: 5. The CDR3 totals 14 residues. Germline V gives CDR1 SQVTM, CDR2 ANQGSEA. For the CDR3, the DNA is TGCAGCGTTGATCTTGGGACAGACTCCTACGAGCAGTACTTC. Its protein is CSVDLGTDSYEQYF.

This chain uses TRBV6-2 or TRBV6-3 with TRBJ2-3; 11 positions match TRBD2. Germline CDR1 and CDR2: MNHEY and SVGEGT. V lost 4 bases and J lost 0; bases outside the gene matches: 9. This CDR3 region has 18 residues. The CDR3 loop is CASSSISGGAHSTDTQYF. The CDR3 DNA reads TGTGCCAGCAGTTCCATTAGCGGGGGGGCCCACAGCACAGATACGCAGTATTTT.

The chain carries TRBV6-2 or TRBV6-3 and TRBJ2-1; D uncertain. Trimming cost V 6 bases and J 8 bases, with 8 bases left between them. The CDR3 covers 11 residues. CDR1 MNHEY and CDR2 SVGEGT come from the germline V gene. CDR3 nucleotides: TGTGCCAGCAGCCTAACTTATGAGCAGTTCTTC. It translates to CASSLTYEQFF.

This clone was detected a few times. V and J are TRBV5-5 and TRBJ2-7; TRBD1 matches 9 bases. The CDR3 has 14 amino acids. After removal of 0 bases from V and 2 bases from J, the junction contained 0 bases not matched to a gene. CDR1 SGHKS and CDR2 YYEKEE come from the germline V gene (reference sequence). DNA of the CDR3: TGTGCCAGCAGCTTGGGACAGGGGGCCTACGAGCAGTACTTC. Translated: CASSLGQGAYEQYF.

The J gene is TRBJ1-6, the V gene TRBV6-4; TRBD1 matches at 9 bases. CDR1 is MRHNA and CDR2 is SNTAGT in the germline V gene. V lost 4 bases to trimming and J lost 11 bases; unmatched junction nucleotides: 6. There are 14 residues in the CDR3. The CDR3 sequence: CASSASGQGTPLHF. Written as DNA, the CDR3 is TGTGCCAGCAGTGCTTCGGGACAGGGTACACCCCTCCACTTT.

The chain has TRBV6-5 and TRBJ2-1; unclear D gene. CDR3 length: 14 residues. V gave up 5 bases and J gave up 1 base, with 9 bases separating them. Looked up from germline, CDR1 is MNHEY and CDR2 is SVGAGI. CDR3 nucleotides: TGTGCCAGCAGTCTACTCCTATCCTACAATGAGCAGTTCTTC. It translates to CASSLLLSYNEQFF.

The chain combines TRBV7-2 with TRBJ2-5; a possible D gene is TRBD1 (6 bases). V was pared by 5 bases and J by 2 bases, with 15 bases between. This CDR3 comprises 15 residues. The germline gives CDR1 SGHTA, CDR2 FQGNSA. The DNA for the CDR3 is TGTGCCAGCAGCCCAAGAGGGGGAGCTCAAGAGACCCAGTACTTC. It is translated as CASSPRGGAQETQYF.

The gene calls are TRBV7-8 and TRBJ2-7; no firm D call. CDR1 SGHVS and CDR2 FQNEAQ come from the germline V gene. With 3 bases removed from V and 3 bases from J, the gap between germline ends came to 9 bases. This CDR3 has 13 residues. The CDR3 DNA reads as TGTGCCAGCAGCTTGGCAGGCCGCTACGAGCAGTACTTC. As protein: CASSLAGRYEQYF.

This clone was seen more than once but under ten times. The chain joins TRBV10-3 to TRBJ1-5, with 8 bases matching TRBD1. CDR1 and CDR2 from the germline V gene are ENHRY and SYGVKD. The CDR3 extends over 15 amino acids. Trimming at V came to 6 bases and at J to 5 bases, leaving 9 bases not matched to a gene. DNA of the CDR3: TGTGCCATCAGCACCGGGACAGGACAATATCAGCCCCAGCATTTT. Translating gives CAISTGTGQYQPQHF.

This chain links TRBV27 with TRBJ1-5; 9 bases are a match to TRBD1. Germline V gene lookup returns CDR1 MNHEY and CDR2 SMNVEV (reference sequence). The CDR3 covers 17 residues. After removal of 6 bases from V and 4 bases from J, the junction contained 13 bases not matched to a gene. The CDR3 is CASSPSQGAEGNQPQHF. The CDR3 coding sequence is TGTGCCAGCAGCCCTTCACAGGGGGCGGAGGGTAATCAGCCCCAGCATTTT.

This rearrangement joins TRBV9 to TRBJ2-1, with TRBD2 matching over 8 bases. This CDR3 region has 19 residues. The trim removed 4 bases at V and 4 bases at J, leaving 19 bases unmatched. Per the germline V gene, CDR1 is SGDLS and CDR2 is YYNGEE. CDR3 nucleotide sequence: TGTGCCAGCAGCTCCAGGGGAATAGCGGGGTCGGGAGGGTACAATGAGCAGTTCTTC. It specifies CASSSRGIAGSGGYNEQFF.

The rearrangement joins TRBV4-1 to TRBJ1-1; D is unresolved. The CDR3 length is 12 residues. The germline V gene has CDR1 MGHRA and CDR2 YSYEKL. The V and J ends lost 1 base and 6 bases respectively, with 6 bases between them. CDR3 loop: CASSQGTAEAFF. The CDR3 nucleotides are TGCGCCAGCAGCCAAGGGACGGCTGAAGCTTTCTTT.

This sequence joins TRBV12-3 or TRBV12-4 and TRBJ1-1; 7 bases map to TRBD1. The CDR3 covers 12 residues. Trimming at V came to 5 bases and at J to 6 bases, leaving 3 bases not matched to a gene. CDR3 region: CASSGQVSEAFF. For the CDR3, the DNA is TGTGCCAGCAGTGGACAGGTCTCTGAAGCTTTCTTT.

This clone was detected a few times. The chain recombines TRBV18 with TRBJ2-5; unclear D gene. The CDR3 is 11 residues long. Trimming took 5 bases from V and 5 from J, leaving 6 bases between them. CDR1 is KGHSH, CDR2 LQKENI, per germline. CDR3 bases: TGTGCCAGCTCAAAAATGGAGACCCAGTACTTC. As protein: CASSKMETQYF.

The chain recombines TRBV7-2 with TRBJ2-7, with TRBD1 as a possible D gene (5 bases). This CDR3 spans 14 amino acids. Trimming pared 2 bases from V and 7 bases from J, leaving 15 bases between. CDR1 SGHTA and CDR2 FQGNSA come from the germline V gene. CDR3 residues: CASSLMELSGEQYF. As DNA, the CDR3 is TGTGCCAGCAGCTTAATGGAGCTTTCAGGGGAGCAGTACTTC.

This clone has more than one count but fewer than ten. The gene calls are TRBV7-6 and TRBJ1-2; D is perhaps TRBD1 (5 bases). Per the germline V gene, CDR1 is SGHVS and CDR2 is FNYEAQ. The germline V and J ends were trimmed by 1 base and 7 bases, with 10 bases remaining between them. The CDR3 spans 13 residues. The CDR3 DNA reads TGTGCCAGCAGCTTAGGGACATCTGGTGGCTACACCTTC. The encoded protein is CASSLGTSGGYTF. Filled out from reference TRBV7-6 and TRBJ1-2, the complete variable domain reads GAGVSQSPRYKVTKRGQDVALRCDPISGHVSLYWYRQALGQGPEFLTYFNYEAQQDKSGLPNDRFSAERPEGSISTLTIQRTEQRDSAMYRCASSLGTSGGYTFGSGTRLTVV.

The rearrangement joins TRBV29-1 to TRBJ2-6, with D unclear. The V end lost 2 bases, the J end lost 0 bases, and 8 bases lay between the germline ends. This CDR3 has 15 residues. Germline V gene data show CDR1 as SQVTM and CDR2 as ANQGSEA. CDR3 coding DNA: TGCAGCGTTGAATATCTTAGCTCTGGGGCCAACGTCCTGACTTTC. This sequence encodes CSVEYLSSGANVLTF.

The chain has TRBV11-3 and TRBJ2-3; 8 bases match TRBD2. Germline CDR1 is SGHNT and CDR2 is YENEEA. V lost 5 bases to trimming and J lost 2 bases; unmatched junction nucleotides: 3. The CDR3 contains 14 residues. CDR3 region: CASSPGGVTDTQYF. The DNA for the CDR3 is TGTGCCAGCAGCCCGGGAGGGGTCACAGATACGCAGTATTTT.

The chain joins TRBV11-3 to TRBJ2-3; D may be TRBD1 (5 bases). Germline V gives CDR1 SGHNT, CDR2 YENEEA. CDR3 size: 14 residues. Trimming took off 5 bases at V and 10 bases at J, with 19 bases between the two ends. CDR3 sequence (DNA): TGTGCCAGCAGCCCCGGAGACCGCAGGGAACCGCAGTATTTT. This gives the protein CASSPGDRREPQYF.

The V call is TRBV19, the J call TRBJ1-6, with D hard to call. The CDR3 is made up of 14 amino acids. Per germline, CDR1 LNHDA and CDR2 SQIVND (reference sequence). V gave up 4 bases and J gave up 7 bases, with 11 bases separating them. Here the CDR3 DNA reads TGTGCCAGTAGTAAGGGTGAAGGGAATTCACCCCTCCACTTT. Its protein is CASSKGEGNSPLHF. The full variable domain, in which reference TRBV19 and TRBJ1-6 provide the parts outside the CDR3, is DGGITQSPKYLFRKEGQNVTLSCEQNLNHDAMYWYRQDPGQGLRLIYYSQIVNDFQKGDIAEGYSVSREKKESFPLTVTSAQKNPTAFYLCASSKGEGNSPLHFGNGTRLTVT.

The chain couples TRBV2 to TRBJ2-1; D is unresolved. The CDR3 runs 15 residues. The V and J ends lost 3 bases and 6 bases respectively, with 15 bases between them. CDR1 SNHLY and CDR2 FYNNEI come from the germline V gene. CDR3 residues: CASSDRALGSNEQFF. CDR3 nucleotides: TGTGCCAGCAGTGATCGGGCCCTGGGTTCCAATGAGCAGTTCTTC. The whole variable domain, filled in from reference TRBV2 and TRBJ2-1, reads EPEVTQTPSHQVTQMGQEVILRCVPISNHLYFYWYRQILGQKVEFLVSFYNNEISEKSEIFDDQFSVERPDGSNFTLKIRSTKLEDSAMYFCASSDRALGSNEQFFGPGTRLTVL.

The rearrangement uses TRBV27 and TRBJ1-1; maybe TRBD1 (6 bases). The CDR3 is 14 residues long. Trimming pared 3 bases from V and 3 bases from J, leaving 11 bases between. Germline loops: CDR1 MNHEY, CDR2 SMNVEV (reference sequence). The CDR3 here is CASSFSGADTEAFF. The DNA for the CDR3 is TGTGCCAGCAGTTTCTCGGGGGCAGACACTGAAGCTTTCTTT.

The chain is built from TRBV21-1 and TRBJ2-5; the table gives TRBD1 as D, unverified against the DNA. TRBV21-1 is reported as a pseudogene. The CDR3 contains 13 residues. The chain's CDR3 is CASSFDSQETQYF. CDR3 nucleotide sequence: TGTGCCAGCAGCTTCGACAGCCAAGAGACCCAGTACTTC.

In the case of this clone: A read error is possible here, since a much larger clone lies one base away. The V call is TRBV9, the J call TRBJ1-5; no clear D gene. The germline V and J ends were trimmed by 4 bases and 0 bases, with 8 bases remaining between them. Germline lookup yields CDR1 SGDLS and CDR2 YYNGEE. The CDR3 consists of 14 residues. CDR3 sequence (DNA): TGTGCCAGCAGCTCCGACGGTAGCAATCAGCCCCAGCATTTT. Its protein is CASSSDGSNQPQHF.

V usage is TRBV9 and J usage is TRBJ1-1, with 7 bases identical to TRBD1. CDR3 size: 14 residues. V lost 3 bases to trimming and J lost 6 bases; unmatched junction nucleotides: 8. The germline V gene encodes CDR1 SGDLS and CDR2 YYNGEE. This chain's CDR3 is CASSAGGGAPEAFF. CDR3 bases: TGTGCCAGCAGCGCAGGGGGAGGGGCCCCTGAAGCTTTCTTT.

This clone was counted only a few times. The J gene is TRBJ1-1, the V gene TRBV6-2 or TRBV6-3; D perhaps matches TRBD1 (5 bases). V was shortened by 0 bases and J by 11 bases, with 16 bases between the two germline ends. This CDR3 is 14 amino acids long. Germline V lookup: CDR1 MNHEY, CDR2 SVGEGT. The CDR3 sequence: CASSYSLPGKKAFF. The CDR3 nucleotides read TGTGCCAGCAGTTACTCGTTGCCAGGGAAAAAGGCTTTCTTT.